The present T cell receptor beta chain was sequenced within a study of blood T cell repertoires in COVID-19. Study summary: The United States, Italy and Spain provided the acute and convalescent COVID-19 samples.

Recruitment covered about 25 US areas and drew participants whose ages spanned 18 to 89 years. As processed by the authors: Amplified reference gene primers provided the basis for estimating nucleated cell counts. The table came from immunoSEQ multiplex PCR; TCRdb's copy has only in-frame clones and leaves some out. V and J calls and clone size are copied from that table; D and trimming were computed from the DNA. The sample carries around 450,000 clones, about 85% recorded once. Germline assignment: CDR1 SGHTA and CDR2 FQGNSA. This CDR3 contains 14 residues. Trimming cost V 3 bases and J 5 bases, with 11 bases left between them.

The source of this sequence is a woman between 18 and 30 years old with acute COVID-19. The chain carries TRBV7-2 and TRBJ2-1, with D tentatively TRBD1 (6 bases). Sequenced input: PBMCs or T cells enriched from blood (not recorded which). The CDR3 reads CASSFSTGNNEQFF. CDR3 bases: TGTGCCAGCAGCTTTTCCACAGGGAACAATGAGCAGTTCTTC.